The 7 T cell receptor beta chains below all came from one sample that was sequenced in a study of identifying expanded T cells in peripheral blood. Only in-frame clones appear in the TCRdb table, and some are missing; sequencing was by immunoSEQ multiplex PCR. The data hold roughly 86,000 clones, with 70% to 90% observed a single time. Sequenced: blood. These receptors originate from a person aged 18-69 years in good health.

The rearrangement joins TRBV18 to TRBJ1-2, with D tentatively TRBD1 (5 bases). The V end was cut by 1 base, the J end by 8 bases, with 14 bases between. Germline assignment: CDR1 KGHSH and CDR2 LQKENI. The CDR3 runs 14 residues. The DNA of the CDR3 is TGTGCCAGCTCACCACAGGGGAGAAGGAAAGGCTACACCTTC. Its translation: CASSPQGRRKGYTF.

In this sample, this clone turned up a few times. CDR3 residues: CASSNPGDSNQPQHF. In nucleotides, the CDR3 is TGTGCCAGCAGCAATCCCGGGGATAGCAATCAGCCCCAGCATTTT. J is TRBJ1-5 and V is TRBV6-6; D unresolved. The germline CDR1 and CDR2 sequences are MNHNY and SVGAGI (reference sequence). Deletions cut 6 bases from V and 0 bases from J, with 12 bases between. The CDR3 extends over 15 amino acids.

The V and J genes are TRBV9 and TRBJ2-2; D perhaps matches TRBD1 (6 bases). This CDR3 spans 14 amino acids. The germline V gene has CDR1 SGDLS and CDR2 YYNGEE. V lost 4 bases and J 6 bases, leaving 13 bases between the germline ends. The CDR3 is CASSLDQGSGELFF. DNA of the CDR3: TGTGCCAGCAGCTTAGACCAGGGGTCCGGGGAGCTGTTTTTT.

The V and J genes are TRBV30 and TRBJ1-5, with D possibly TRBD1 on 5 matching bases. This CDR3 is 15 amino acids long. Germline V gene lookup returns CDR1 GTSNPN and CDR2 SVGIG (reference sequence). The ends were cut back, 5 bases at V and 6 bases at J, with 20 bases in the middle. In DNA, the CDR3 is TGTGCCTGGGGAACTCCTCGGGGCCCGTCTCAGCCCCAGCATTTT. It yields the protein CAWGTPRGPSQPQHF.

The chain employs TRBV19 and TRBJ1-5, with a possible D match to TRBD1 (5 bases). With 5 bases removed from V and 0 bases from J, the gap between germline ends came to 17 bases. The germline gives CDR1 LNHDA, CDR2 SQIVND (reference sequence). The CDR3 is made up of 17 amino acids. The CDR3 sequence is CASSVTTAIYSNQPQHF. In nucleotides, the CDR3 is TGTGCCAGTAGTGTGACGACAGCCATCTATAGCAATCAGCCCCAGCATTTT.

The gene calls are TRBV7-2 and TRBJ2-2; D is undetermined. The germline V gene has CDR1 SGHTA and CDR2 FQGNSA. This CDR3 has 13 amino acids. Trimming pared 5 bases from V and 5 bases from J, leaving 9 bases between. The CDR3 sequence: CASSRSTTGELFF. Here the CDR3 DNA reads TGTGCCAGCAGCCGATCAACAACCGGGGAGCTGTTTTTT.

CDR3 loop: CASSLVPGETEAFF. CDR3 sequence (DNA): TGTGCCAGCAGCTTGGTCCCGGGGGAAACTGAAGCTTTCTTT. The chain links TRBV5-4 to TRBJ1-1; possible D gene TRBD1, 5 bases. V was clipped by 0 bases and J by 5 bases, with 11 bases between them. Germline V gene lookup returns CDR1 SGHNT and CDR2 YYREEE (reference sequence). The CDR3 extends over 14 amino acids.